This is a list of T cell receptor beta chains from one sample in a study of OX40 agonist ivuxolimab in advanced cancers. Some clones are missing from TCRdb's copy, which holds only in-frame ones; the method was immunoSEQ multiplex PCR. The sample has some 70,000 clones, 86% seen once. The starting material was CD4+ or CD8+ T cells sorted from blood, obtained in a trial of the OX40 agonist ivuxolimab. All receptors derive from an adult with an advanced solid tumor such as melanoma, head and neck, liver or kidney cancer. CDR3s include the opening cysteine and the closing phenylalanine or tryptophan. D genes are given only for firm matches. Rows give clone size only sometimes, using once, few, many, or a class for an expanded clone.

v_call cdr3_length d_call clone_size cdr3_aa
TRBV5-1 14 . . CASSAGQTNTEAFF
TRBV4-3 14 TRBD2 . CASSQETERGEQYF
TRBV28 14 TRBD2 . CASNLAGGPYEQYF
TRBV7-8 14 . . CASSSQDGAYGYTF
TRBV7-9 13 . few CASSPGDNSPLHF
TRBV15 15 TRBD1 . CATSRGRGQGGKLFF
TRBV9 15 TRBD2 . CASSVLAGAGGEQFF
TRBV18 15 TRBD1 . CASSPQGVDGNTIYF
TRBV5-1 13 TRBD2 . CASSYLTGLDLFF
TRBV5-6 14 TRBD1 once CASSMRDRGAEQYF
TRBV4-2 15 . . CASSQEERLTGELFF
TRBV10-3 18 . . CAISESSPGTPSGNTIYF
TRBV10-1 14 TRBD2 . CASSRTSVEDTQYF
TRBV5-1 14 . . CASSLAGGPGELFF
TRBV6-6 14 . . CASSYTGGQQPQHF
TRBV20-1 9 TRBD1 . CSGDRRGTF
TRBV9 13 . . CASSAGQTGELFF
TRBV7-2 13 . . CASSLKRSGELFF
TRBV7-9 14 . few CASSPDPLGNEQYF
TRBV19 13 . . CASSIGMNTEAFF
TRBV25-1 17 TRBD2 once CASSVSLAGGLTGELFF
TRBV9 15 . . CASSVVDGTYNEQFF
TRBV11-3 15 . . CASSDSPAGTGELFF
TRBV28 12 . . CASSGQGEKLFF
TRBV4-2 16 TRBD2 . CASSHSSGKGTGELFF
TRBV5-5 14 TRBD2 . CASSLPGLAVEQYF
TRBV5-1 14 TRBD2 . CASSLQRGNNEQFF
TRBV7-8 15 . . CASSPQRVTHNEQFF
TRBV11-2 14 TRBD2 . CASSSLAGDGEQFF
TRBV5-1 17 . . CASSFPRGAPNTGELFF
TRBV7-9 14 TRBD2 . CASKPGLAGVEQYF
TRBV4-1 15 TRBD2 . CASSRLMTSPGELFF
TRBV28 13 TRBD2 . CASRPHGGGPEYF
TRBV2 11 . . CASSQEREQYF
TRBV19 15 . . CASSIRHILTDTQYF
TRBV7-6 15 TRBD2 . CASSELAGLQETQYF
TRBV2 16 TRBD1 . CARLPDRGFMNTEAFF
TRBV7-9 11 . . CASSLDREQFF
TRBV29-1 13 . . CSVSMGLYYEQYF
TRBV7-2 13 . . CASSQGGNYGYTF
TRBV7-9 14 . . CASSLQGRQETQYF